This TCR beta chain is from a study of cytomegalovirus exposure and HLA in healthy donors. Broader study findings: CMV serostatus was the only immune exposure information that was available.

Germline CDR1 is LGHNA and CDR2 is YNFKEQ. The length of the CDR3 is 15 residues. With 2 bases removed from V and 4 bases from J, the gap between germline ends came to 9 bases. Points on this clone: Its cognate antigen is unknown.

Amplification used 60 Vbeta primers and 13 Jbeta primers. This table comes from immunoSEQ multiplex PCR, and its TCRdb copy is limited to in-frame clones, with some not included. The table has 35,000 to 45,000 clones, around 82% seen once. This clonotype was sampled from a woman aged 18-35 years in good health and CMV-seropositive. Sequenced sample: PBMCs. V usage is TRBV4-2 and J usage is TRBJ2-6; D is perhaps TRBD1 (5 bases). The CDR3 region is CASSQTQGGANVLTF. DNA of the CDR3: TGTGCCAGCAGCCAAACCCAGGGAGGGGCCAACGTCCTGACTTTC.